The 28 T cell receptor beta chains reported below all come from one sample, sequenced in a study of blood T cells in healthy people across ages. PCR was performed a second time for roughly 6 to 12 cycles using a sample-barcoded 5' primer and a J-beta primer mix. TCRdb passed the 5' RACE reads through MiXCR, listing each CDR3 protein once. Of about 680,000 distinct CDR3 sequences in the sample, roughly 50% were seen once. The sample comprised blood. Receptors were obtained from an older woman in good health.

The chain links TRBV6-5 to TRBJ2-6; 7 nucleotides match TRBD1. V lost 5 bases, J lost 0 bases, and 10 bases stayed unmatched. CDR1 is MNHEY, CDR2 SVGAGI, per germline. The CDR3 totals 18 residues. CDR3 loop: CASSNRDRIYSGANVLTF. CDR3 in DNA: TGTGCCAGCAGTAACCGGGACAGAATCTACTCTGGGGCCAACGTCCTGACTTTC.

The chain employs TRBV27 and TRBJ2-7, with D maybe TRBD2 (6 bases). The CDR3 extends over 14 amino acids. Germline V CDR1 and CDR2: MNHEY, SMNVEV (reference sequence). V dropped 6 bases and J dropped 2 bases, with 14 bases sitting between them. The CDR3 loop reads CASRHPGLTYEQYF. The CDR3 nucleotides are TGTGCCAGCAGGCACCCGGGACTGACCTACGAGCAGTACTTC.

The chain has TRBV6-2 or TRBV6-3 and TRBJ2-5; D gene uncertain. Germline lookup yields CDR1 MNHEY and CDR2 SVGEGT. The CDR3 spans 12 residues. The ends were cut back, 5 bases at V and 6 bases at J, with 10 bases in the middle. CDR3 sequence (DNA): TGTGCCAGCAGTATCCGCAGGAAGACCCAGTACTTC. It specifies CASSIRRKTQYF.

The chain carries TRBV7-2 and TRBJ1-2; D ambiguous. The CDR3 is 12 amino acids. Germline V gene sequence: CDR1 SGHTA, CDR2 FQGNSA. The ends were cut back, 1 base at V and 10 bases at J, with 10 bases in the middle. The CDR3 loop reads CASSLEWEHYTF. CDR3 DNA sequence: TGTGCCAGCAGCTTAGAATGGGAACACTACACCTTC.

There are a few counts of this clonotype. The rearrangement joins TRBV28 to TRBJ2-3, with D uncertain. Per germline, CDR1 MDHEN and CDR2 SYDVKM. This CDR3 is 16 amino acids long. Trimming shortened V by 2 bases and J by 4 bases, and 16 bases separated the two germline ends. The CDR3 nucleotides read TGTGCCAGCAGTTTAGCCGGTTCCTCATATTCAGATACGCAGTATTTT. This codes for CASSLAGSSYSDTQYF.

Comments on this clonotype: A read error may produce the germline difference seen at one junction end. The chain joins TRBV2 to TRBJ2-6; no clear D gene. Germline lookup yields CDR1 SNHLY and CDR2 FYNNEI. This CDR3 is 12 amino acids long. This CDR3 is CAISAGANVLTF. The CDR3, as DNA: TGTGCCATCAGTGCCGGGGCCAACGTCCTGACTTTC.

This chain joins TRBV14 and TRBJ2-1; possible D gene TRBD2, 6 bases. Germline values: CDR1 SGHDN, CDR2 FVKESK. The CDR3 has 14 amino acids. V was clipped by 0 bases and J by 11 bases, with 14 bases between them. This chain's CDR3 is CASSQEFGGAKQFF. Here the CDR3 DNA reads TGTGCCAGCAGCCAAGAATTCGGGGGAGCGAAGCAGTTCTTC.

The chain recombines TRBV20-1 with TRBJ1-4; D uncertain. Germline CDR1 DFQATT, CDR2 SNEGSKA (reference sequence). Between the trimmed V and J ends, which lost 3 bases and 5 bases, there was a span of 4 bases. The CDR3 loop spans 11 amino acids. In DNA form, the CDR3 reads TGCAGTGCTAGCCGGAATGAAAAACTGTTTTTT. Encoded protein: CSASRNEKLFF.

This chain connects TRBV29-1 to TRBJ1-4; D is possibly TRBD1 (6 bases). The CDR3 loop spans 13 amino acids. Germline CDR1 reads SQVTM; CDR2 reads ANQGSEA. Trimming took off 7 bases at V and 6 bases at J, with 15 bases between the two ends. The chain's CDR3 is CSAGGGGYEKLFF. The CDR3 nucleotides read TGCAGCGCCGGAGGGGGGGGCTATGAAAAACTGTTTTTT.

This clonotype was detected once. The genes are TRBV3-1 and TRBJ2-5; D might be TRBD2 (5 bases). The CDR3 has 13 amino acids. V shed 2 bases and J shed 11 bases, with 15 bases lying between them. Germline CDR1 reads LGHDT; CDR2 reads YNNKEL (reference sequence). DNA for the CDR3: TGTGCCAGCAGCCAATTGGGCTCTAGGGAGCAGTACTTC. Translated, it gives CASSQLGSREQYF.

This chain links TRBV6-5 with TRBJ2-1; 11 bases line up with TRBD2. The germline V gene has CDR1 MNHEY and CDR2 SVGAGI. V lost 8 bases, J lost 0 bases, and 6 bases stayed unmatched. The CDR3 runs to 16 residues. The chain's CDR3 is CASHPTSGSSYNEQFF. CDR3 nucleotide sequence: TGTGCCAGCCACCCTACTAGCGGGAGCTCCTACAATGAGCAGTTCTTC.

V gene TRBV7-2 combines with J gene TRBJ2-5; 12 nucleotides match TRBD2. CDR1 is SGHTA, CDR2 FQGNSA, per germline. With V trimmed by 3 bases and J by 5 bases, 7 bases remained unmatched. The CDR3 is 16 residues long. The CDR3 DNA is TGTGCCAGCAGCTTTCTAGCGGGAGGGCCGGGGGAGACCCAGTACTTC. This gives the protein CASSFLAGGPGETQYF.

This clonotype occurred a few times. The chain's CDR3 is CASSSLASTDTQYF. The DNA for the CDR3 is TGTGCCAGCTCATCACTAGCTTCGACAGATACGCAGTATTTT. The gene calls are TRBV18 and TRBJ2-3; D is possibly TRBD2 (6 bases). Germline lookup yields CDR1 KGHSH and CDR2 LQKENI. The ends were cut back, 5 bases at V and 3 bases at J, with 12 bases in the middle. The CDR3 has 14 amino acids.

The chain links TRBV28 to TRBJ2-3; weak D call: TRBD2 (6 bases). Between the trimmed V and J ends, which lost 3 bases and 3 bases, there was a span of 10 bases. The CDR3 is 14 residues long. The germline CDR1 and CDR2 sequences are MDHEN and SYDVKM. CDR3 residues: CASSFGGPTDTQYF. The CDR3 DNA follows: TGTGCCAGCAGTTTCGGGGGACCGACAGATACGCAGTATTTT. Together with reference TRBV28 and TRBJ2-3, the CDR3 gives the full variable domain: DVKVTQSSRYLVKRTGEKVFLECVQDMDHENMFWYRQDPGLGLRLIYFSYDVKMKEKGDIPEGYSVSREKKERFSLILESASTNQTSMYLCASSFGGPTDTQYFGPGTRLTVL.

The chain joins TRBV30 to TRBJ1-2; D possibly corresponds to TRBD1 (5 bases). CDR1 is GTSNPN and CDR2 is SVGIG in the germline V gene (reference sequence). CDR3 size: 14 residues. V gave up 2 bases and J gave up 4 bases, with 14 bases separating them. The CDR3 bases are TGTGCCTGGAGTCGGGACGGGAGGATCTATGGCTACACCTTC. This sequence encodes CAWSRDGRIYGYTF. Supplemented by reference TRBV30 and TRBJ1-2, the full variable domain reads SQTIHQWPATLVQPVGSPLSLECTVEGTSNPNLYWYRQAAGRGLQLLFYSVGIGQISSEVPQNLSASRPQDRQFILSSKKLLLSDSGFYLCAWSRDGRIYGYTFGSGTRLTVV.

The chain recombines TRBV27 with TRBJ1-2, with a possible D match to TRBD1 (5 bases). The germline gives CDR1 MNHEY, CDR2 SMNVEV (reference sequence). This CDR3 contains 12 residues. Trimming removed 4 bases at V and 6 bases at J, with 9 bases between. CDR3 in amino acids: CASSSGHDGYTF. The CDR3 DNA reads TGTGCCAGCAGTTCAGGACACGATGGCTACACCTTC.

The V call is TRBV20-1, the J call TRBJ2-1; D ambiguous. CDR1 and CDR2 (germline): DFQATT, SNEGSKA (reference sequence). The CDR3 has 15 residues. Trimming removed 6 bases at V and 1 base at J, with 16 bases between. CDR3 bases: TGCAGTGCCCGTCCCTCGGTGGGTTCCTACAATGAGCAGTTCTTC. This encodes CSARPSVGSYNEQFF.

The chain joins TRBV20-1 to TRBJ2-1; weak D call: TRBD2 (6 bases). The V end lost 6 bases, the J end lost 0 bases, and 18 bases lay between the germline ends. Germline V gene lookup returns CDR1 DFQATT and CDR2 SNEGSKA (reference sequence). The CDR3 has 16 amino acids. Here the CDR3 DNA reads TGCAGTGCCACTCACGCTAGCGAAAGCTCCTACAATGAGCAGTTCTTC. Translating it yields CSATHASESSYNEQFF.

The chain recombines TRBV24-1 with TRBJ2-5, with D unresolved. The V and J ends lost 5 bases and 5 bases respectively, with 14 bases between them. CDR1 and CDR2 (germline): KGHDR, SFDVKD. The CDR3 contains 14 residues. In DNA form, the CDR3 reads TGTGCCACCAGTGCCCAAGGGTTCAGGGAGACCCAGTACTTC. Amino acids: CATSAQGFRETQYF.

The rearrangement uses TRBV6-1 and TRBJ2-3; 7 bases match TRBD2. Germline V gives CDR1 MNHNS, CDR2 SASEGT. V lost 0 bases and J lost 9; bases outside the gene matches: 3. CDR3 length: 13 residues. The DNA of the CDR3 is TGTGCCAGCAGTGAAGCCGGGGGGTCCACGCAGTATTTT. This codes for CASSEAGGSTQYF.

J is TRBJ2-1 and V is TRBV20-1; D remains unclear. Looked up from germline, CDR1 is DFQATT and CDR2 is SNEGSKA (reference sequence). This CDR3 is built from 15 residues. Trimming stripped 5 bases from V and 5 bases from J, with 19 bases between. Here the CDR3 DNA reads TGCAGTGCTTTGACGGACCAACCCTCGGACAATGAGCAGTTCTTC. Its translation is CSALTDQPSDNEQFF.

V usage is TRBV29-1 and J usage is TRBJ2-6; no clear D gene. The CDR3 is made up of 13 amino acids. With 6 bases removed from V and 3 bases from J, the gap between germline ends came to 9 bases. CDR1 is SQVTM, CDR2 ANQGSEA, per germline. CDR3 protein: CSVPSYGANVLTF. CDR3 DNA: TGCAGCGTCCCGTCTTATGGGGCCAACGTCCTGACTTTC.

This clonotype was counted a few times. This chain joins TRBV20-1 and TRBJ2-5; D is undetermined. The J call may not be correct, given that the DNA end is closer to TRBJ2-7. CDR1 is DFQATT, CDR2 SNEGSKA, per germline (reference sequence). CDR3 length: 11 amino acids. The CDR3 DNA sequence: TGCAGTGCTAGAGTCATTAACGAGCAGTACTTC. Its translation: CSARVINEQYF.

Comment on this clonotype: Sequence at one end of the junction differs from germline and may be a read error. The chain joins TRBV6-6 to TRBJ1-4; weak D call: TRBD1 (6 bases). This CDR3 has 16 amino acids. Germline CDR1 is MNHNY and CDR2 is SVGAGI (reference sequence). CDR3 in amino acids: CASSSRRQAGNERLFF. The CDR3 nucleotides are TGTGCCAGCAGTTCACGTCGACAGGCGGGTAATGAAAGACTGTTTTTT.

This clonotype was observed a few times. This rearrangement joins TRBV7-2 to TRBJ2-3; D remains unclear. This CDR3 has 14 residues. In germline, CDR1 is SGHTA, CDR2 FQGNSA. V lost 7 bases, J lost 2 bases, and 13 bases lay in between. The CDR3 nucleotides read TGTGCCAGCATCCTAGATACTTACACAGATACGCAGTATTTT. As protein: CASILDTYTDTQYF.

This clonotype was counted a few times. The gene calls are TRBV6-1 and TRBJ1-4; unclear D gene. Germline CDR1 and CDR2: MNHNS and SASEGT. This CDR3 contains 16 residues. V lost 3 bases and J lost 7, with 18 bases in between. The CDR3 region is CASSDREGYVGEKLFF. The CDR3 DNA reads TGTGCCAGCAGTGACCGCGAGGGATATGTGGGTGAAAAACTGTTTTTT.

This chain uses TRBV5-1 with TRBJ2-6; 10 nucleotides match TRBD2. The CDR3 is made up of 17 amino acids. V was clipped by 4 bases and J by 0 bases; unmatched bases: 4. Germline values: CDR1 SGHRS, CDR2 YFSETQ. CDR3 amino acids: CASSDGTSASGANVLTF. The CDR3, as DNA: TGCGCCAGCAGCGACGGGACTAGCGCCTCTGGGGCCAACGTCCTGACTTTC.

The rearrangement joins TRBV7-9 to TRBJ2-3; 7 nucleotides align to TRBD2. This CDR3 contains 16 residues. V trimming: 7 bases; J trimming: 6 bases; junction bases outside the gene matches: 16. Germline V lookup: CDR1 SEHNR, CDR2 FQNEAQ (reference sequence). The CDR3 spells CASNFLGRESVDTQYF. The CDR3 DNA reads TGTGCCAGCAACTTCTTGGGGCGGGAGAGTGTTGATACGCAGTATTTT.